Listed here are 26 T cell receptor beta chains from one sample, sequenced in a study of cytomegalovirus exposure and HLA in healthy donors. PCR was performed using 60 Vbeta and 13 Jbeta primers. The protocol was immunoSEQ multiplex PCR, while the TCRdb copy is restricted to in-frame clones and leaves out a portion. Found here are 150,000 to 200,000 clones, roughly 80% of them singletons; the top ten hold around 2.4%. Sequenced input: PBMCs. These TCRs come from a female donor in good health and CMV-seronegative.

The rearrangement joins TRBV18 to TRBJ2-6, with TRBD1 matching over 7 bases. This CDR3 contains 18 residues. Germline V gene lookup returns CDR1 KGHSH and CDR2 LQKENI. V was clipped by 2 bases and J by 0 bases; unmatched bases: 7. The DNA of the CDR3 is TGTGCCAGCTCACCAGATGACAGGGCCTTCTCTGGGGCCAACGTCCTGACTTTC. It encodes CASSPDDRAFSGANVLTF. Based on the CDR3 plus reference TRBV18 and TRBJ2-6, the full variable domain is NAGVMQNPRHLVRRRGQEARLRCSPMKGHSHVYWYRQLPEEGLKFMVYLQKENIIDESGMPKERFSAEFPKEGPSILRIQQVVRGDSAAYFCASSPDDRAFSGANVLTFGAGSRLTVL.

J is TRBJ2-1 and V is TRBV11-3; D may be TRBD2 (5 bases). The V and J ends lost 1 base and 4 bases respectively, with 17 bases between them. Germline assignment: CDR1 SGHNT and CDR2 YENEEA. CDR3 length equals 17 residues. The CDR3 sequence: CASSLGGPGAPYNEQFF. The CDR3 nucleotides are TGTGCCAGCAGCTTAGGAGGGCCGGGTGCCCCTTACAATGAGCAGTTCTTC.

In its sample, this clone was seen once. The chain carries TRBV9 and TRBJ2-7; 7 bases agree with TRBD1. Germline CDR1 reads SGDLS; CDR2 reads YYNGEE. V was pared by 3 bases and J by 5 bases, with 14 bases of the junction left unmatched. The CDR3 runs to 16 residues. The CDR3 sequence: CASSGGEGAKVDEQYF. In DNA form, the CDR3 reads TGTGCCAGCAGCGGCGGAGAGGGGGCAAAGGTGGACGAGCAGTACTTC. Filled out from reference TRBV9 and TRBJ2-7, the complete variable domain reads DSGVTQTPKHLITATGQRVTLRCSPRSGDLSVYWYQQSLDQGLQFLIQYYNGEERAKGNILERFSAQQFPDLHSELNLSSLELGDSALYFCASSGGEGAKVDEQYFGPGTRLTVT.

V and J are TRBV28 and TRBJ2-7; 11 bases are a match to TRBD2. V dropped 3 bases and J dropped 5; count of bases not matched to a gene: 6. CDR1 and CDR2 from the germline V gene are MDHEN and SYDVKM. CDR3 length: 15 amino acids. CDR3 in amino acids: CASSLGLAGGNEQYF. For the CDR3, the DNA is TGTGCCAGCAGTTTGGGGCTAGCGGGAGGCAACGAGCAGTACTTC.

This clone was observed once. This rearrangement joins TRBV6-5 to TRBJ1-1; D is unresolved. V dropped 5 bases and J dropped 7 bases, with 11 bases sitting between them. The CDR3 length is 12 residues. Per germline, CDR1 MNHEY and CDR2 SVGAGI. In DNA form, the CDR3 reads TGTGCCAGCAGTCATATCCCCTATGAAGCTTTCTTT. Translated, it gives CASSHIPYEAFF.

A few counts support this clone. The CDR3: CASSHSSGSSYNEQFF. In DNA, the CDR3 is TGTGCCAGCAGTCACTCTAGCGGGAGCTCCTACAATGAGCAGTTCTTC. The chain employs TRBV11-2 and TRBJ2-1, with 10 bases fitting TRBD2. The CDR3 loop spans 16 amino acids. Germline CDR1 SGHAT, CDR2 FQNNGV. V dropped 6 bases and J dropped 0; count of bases not matched to a gene: 5. The full variable domain, its missing parts supplied by reference TRBV11-2 and TRBJ2-1, is EAGVAQSPRYKIIEKRQSVAFWCNPISGHATLYWYQQILGQGPKLLIQFQNNGVVDDSQLPKDRFSAERLKGVDSTLKIQPAKLEDSAVYLCASSHSSGSSYNEQFFGPGTRLTVL.

J is TRBJ1-1 and V is TRBV2, with TRBD1 identical over 8 bases. The CDR3 spans 12 residues. The trim removed 4 bases at V and 10 bases at J, leaving 5 bases unmatched. Germline lookup yields CDR1 SNHLY and CDR2 FYNNEI. The CDR3 nucleotides are TGTGCCAGCAGTGTCAGGGGGCGCGGAGCTTTCTTT. This translates into CASSVRGRGAFF.

The chain is built from TRBV9 and TRBJ2-5; D is perhaps TRBD2 (6 bases). Germline V lookup: CDR1 SGDLS, CDR2 YYNGEE. V lost 4 bases and J 5 bases, leaving 18 bases between the germline ends. There are 15 residues in the CDR3. CDR3 protein: CASSPEKGLQETQYF. CDR3 in DNA: TGTGCCAGCAGCCCTGAGAAGGGACTTCAGGAGACCCAGTACTTC.

The chain employs TRBV12-5 and TRBJ2-4; weak D call: TRBD1 (6 bases). The CDR3 sequence is 16 residues long. The V gene's germline CDR1 is LGHNT and CDR2 FRNRAP. Trimming removed 4 bases at V and 0 bases at J, with 13 bases between. The CDR3: CASGYTGWEAKNIQYF. As DNA, the CDR3 is TGTGCTAGTGGTTACACAGGGTGGGAAGCCAAAAACATTCAGTACTTC.

The rearrangement uses TRBV5-1 and TRBJ2-3; 8 nucleotides agree with TRBD2. Germline lookup yields CDR1 SGHRS and CDR2 YFSETQ. The CDR3 runs 15 residues. V trimming: 4 bases; J trimming: 3 bases; junction bases outside the gene matches: 7. For the CDR3, the DNA is TGCGCCAGCAGCGTCCACGGGACTAGTACAGATACGCAGTATTTT. Encoded protein: CASSVHGTSTDTQYF.

The chain links TRBV28 to TRBJ2-7; D gene uncertain. The V gene lost 3 bases and the J gene lost 2 bases, with 8 bases spanning the gap. The CDR3 runs 13 residues. From germline, CDR1 is MDHEN and CDR2 SYDVKM. The CDR3, as DNA: TGTGCCAGCAGTTTGAGTGCGACCTACGAGCAGTACTTC. It codes for CASSLSATYEQYF. Combining the CDR3 with reference TRBV28 and TRBJ2-7 gives the whole variable domain DVKVTQSSRYLVKRTGEKVFLECVQDMDHENMFWYRQDPGLGLRLIYFSYDVKMKEKGDIPEGYSVSREKKERFSLILESASTNQTSMYLCASSLSATYEQYFGPGTRLTVT.

The genes are TRBV6-5 and TRBJ2-3; a possible D gene is TRBD2 (6 bases). CDR1 MNHEY and CDR2 SVGAGI come from the germline V gene. The length of the CDR3 is 15 residues. V was shortened by 1 base and J by 4 bases, with 12 bases between the two germline ends. In DNA, the CDR3 is TGTGCCAGCAGTTACTGGACGGACTATCCAGATACGCAGTATTTT. Its protein product is CASSYWTDYPDTQYF.

The chain carries TRBV6-5 and TRBJ1-1, with D uncertain. Germline CDR1 reads MNHEY; CDR2 reads SVGAGI. The CDR3 loop spans 11 amino acids. Trimming took off 5 bases at V and 4 bases at J, with 5 bases between the two ends. CDR3 region: CASSPGTEAFF. The DNA for the CDR3 is TGTGCCAGCAGTCCCGGCACTGAAGCTTTCTTT.

This clone was seen a single time. The chain recombines TRBV30 with TRBJ1-5; 9 bases line up with TRBD1. Trimming took 3 bases from V and 4 from J; bases not matched to a gene: 4. Germline CDR1 GTSNPN, CDR2 SVGIG (reference sequence). The CDR3 sequence is 14 residues long. The CDR3 DNA sequence: TGTGCCTGGAGGAGGGGACAGGGAAATCAGCCCCAGCATTTT. This gives the protein CAWRRGQGNQPQHF.

CDR3 protein: CASSTQGELNTEAFF. CDR3 nucleotide sequence: TGTGCCAGCAGCACCCAGGGGGAATTGAACACTGAAGCTTTCTTT. The V call is TRBV7-2, the J call TRBJ1-1; 7 nucleotides agree with TRBD1. The CDR3 runs to 15 residues. Germline CDR1 reads SGHTA; CDR2 reads FQGNSA. Trimming at V came to 5 bases and at J to 0 bases, leaving 6 bases not matched to a gene.

The chain couples TRBV6-5 to TRBJ1-2; 8 bases map to TRBD1. Germline V CDR1 and CDR2: MNHEY, SVGAGI. The CDR3 consists of 15 residues. J gave up 7 bases and V 4 bases, and 11 bases lay outside the gene matches. The CDR3 is CASSSPGGVSPGYTF. CDR3 DNA: TGTGCCAGCAGTTCTCCAGGGGGCGTGTCCCCTGGCTACACCTTC.

The table lists this clone with a few counts. The chain has TRBV9 and TRBJ2-3; possible D gene TRBD2, 6 bases. CDR3 length: 13 amino acids. CDR1 is SGDLS and CDR2 is YYNGEE in the germline V gene. Trimming took off 4 bases at V and 4 bases at J, with 10 bases between the two ends. CDR3 amino acids: CASSLLAADTQYF. For the CDR3, the DNA is TGTGCCAGCAGCTTACTAGCAGCAGATACGCAGTATTTT.

This clone was observed a few times. V usage is TRBV10-3 and J usage is TRBJ2-7; D gene uncertain. The germline V gene has CDR1 ENHRY and CDR2 SYGVKD. Trimming cost V 8 bases and J 0 bases, with 8 bases left between them. The CDR3 has 12 residues. The DNA of the CDR3 is TGTGCCATCGGCTCCAACTCCTACGAGCAGTACTTC. It translates to CAIGSNSYEQYF.

Note on this clone: The conserved phenylalanine or tryptophan is not found at the CDR3 terminus, so this likely reflects a read error. The chain employs TRBV18 and TRBJ1-5; 7 bases map to TRBD1. This CDR3 spans 14 amino acids. V lost 5 bases, J lost 1 base, and 2 bases stayed unmatched. Germline V gives CDR1 KGHSH, CDR2 LQKENI. CDR3 sequence: CASSAGQSNQPQHS. The DNA for the CDR3 is TGTGCCAGCTCAGCGGGACAGAGCAATCAGCCCCAGCATTCT.

The chain recombines TRBV4-3 with TRBJ2-7; 8 nucleotides line up with TRBD1. V dropped 4 bases and J dropped 2; count of bases not matched to a gene: 4. This CDR3 has 14 amino acids. CDR1 is LGHNA, CDR2 YSLEER, per germline. The DNA for the CDR3 is TGCGCCAGCAGCCGCGGGACAGGTCCCTACGAGCAGTACTTC. It specifies CASSRGTGPYEQYF.

CDR3 sequence (DNA): TGTGCCAGCAGTGTTGATAGCCTAACAGATACGCAGTATTTT. It specifies CASSVDSLTDTQYF. J is TRBJ2-3 and V is TRBV2; D not certain. Looked up from germline, CDR1 is SNHLY and CDR2 is FYNNEI. The CDR3 loop spans 14 amino acids. The V end lost 4 bases, the J end lost 3 bases, and 11 bases lay between the germline ends.

This clone was recorded a few times. One end of the junction is discordant with germline, which a read error may explain. This chain connects TRBV7-7 to TRBJ2-1, with D perhaps matching TRBD2 (5 bases). This CDR3 is 15 amino acids long. The germline gives CDR1 SSHAT, CDR2 FNYEAQ (reference sequence). CDR3 coding DNA: TGTGCTAGCAGCTTAGGAGGCAGCGACTACAATGAGCAGTTCTTC. It encodes CASSLGGSDYNEQFF. Variable domain in full (rest from reference TRBV7-7 and TRBJ2-1): GAGVSQSPRYKVTKRGQDVTLRCDPISSHATLYWYQQALGQGPEFLTYFNYEAQPDKSGLPSDRFSAERPEGSISTLTIQRTEQRDSAMYRCASSLGGSDYNEQFFGPGTRLTVL.

This clone showed up just once. The chain employs TRBV29-1 and TRBJ2-5; 14 nucleotides line up with TRBD2. CDR1 and CDR2 from the germline V gene are SQVTM and ANQGSEA. The J segment lost 5 bases and the V segment lost 6 bases, leaving 8 bases of the junction unmatched. The CDR3 runs 15 residues. The DNA for the CDR3 is TGCAGCGTGGCGACTAGCGGGAGGGGTGAGGAGACCCAGTACTTC. Translation gives CSVATSGRGEETQYF.

V is TRBV11-2 and J is TRBJ2-1; 8 nucleotides match TRBD2. The germline V gene encodes CDR1 SGHAT and CDR2 FQNNGV. After removal of 5 bases from V and 5 bases from J, the junction contained 11 bases not matched to a gene. This CDR3 is built from 16 residues. The CDR3: CASSPIGLAGDNEQFF. The CDR3 DNA sequence: TGTGCCAGCAGCCCCATAGGTCTAGCGGGTGACAATGAGCAGTTCTTC.

The chain couples TRBV6-1 to TRBJ2-1; 10 positions agree with TRBD2. The CDR3 covers 18 residues. V was clipped by 3 bases and J by 0 bases; unmatched bases: 8. The V gene's germline CDR1 is MNHNS and CDR2 SASEGT. The CDR3 region has the DNA TGTGCCAGCAGTGAGTATACTAGCGGGGCAAGCTCCTACAATGAGCAGTTCTTC. It translates to CASSEYTSGASSYNEQFF.

The chain is built from TRBV9 and TRBJ2-5; no clear D gene. This CDR3 is built from 15 residues. Germline values: CDR1 SGDLS, CDR2 YYNGEE. The V end lost 1 base, the J end lost 5 bases, and 15 bases lay between the germline ends. CDR3 bases: TGTGCCAGCAGCGTAACGGCGTCCGCGAGGGAGACCCAGTACTTC. Translation gives CASSVTASARETQYF.